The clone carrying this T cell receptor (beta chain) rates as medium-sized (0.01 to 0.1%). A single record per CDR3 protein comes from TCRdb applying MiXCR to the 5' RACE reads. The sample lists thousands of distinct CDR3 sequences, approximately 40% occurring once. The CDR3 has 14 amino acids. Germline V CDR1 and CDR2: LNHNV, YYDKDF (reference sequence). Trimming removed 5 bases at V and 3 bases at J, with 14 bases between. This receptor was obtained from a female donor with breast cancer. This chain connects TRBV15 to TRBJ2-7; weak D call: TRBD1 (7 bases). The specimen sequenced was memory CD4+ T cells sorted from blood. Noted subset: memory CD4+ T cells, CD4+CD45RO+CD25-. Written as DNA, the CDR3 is TGTGCCACCAGCTCCCCAGGGGGGAACTACGAGCAGTACTTC. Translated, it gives CATSSPGGNYEQYF.